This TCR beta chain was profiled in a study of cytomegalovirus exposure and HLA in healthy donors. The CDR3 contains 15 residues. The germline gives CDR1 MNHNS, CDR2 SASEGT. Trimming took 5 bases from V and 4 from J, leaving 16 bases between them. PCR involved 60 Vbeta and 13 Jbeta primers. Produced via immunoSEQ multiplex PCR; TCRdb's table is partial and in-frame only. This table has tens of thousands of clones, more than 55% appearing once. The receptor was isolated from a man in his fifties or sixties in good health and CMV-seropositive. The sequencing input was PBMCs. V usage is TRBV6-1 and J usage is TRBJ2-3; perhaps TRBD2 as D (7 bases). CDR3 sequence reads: CASSTGLGGADTQYF. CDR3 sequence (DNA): TGTGCCAGCAGTACAGGGTTAGGGGGGGCAGATACGCAGTATTTT.